This TCR beta chain was recovered during a study of blood T cell repertoires in COVID-19. TCRdb keeps only in-frame clones here, not all; method: immunoSEQ multiplex PCR. The table lists 100,000 to 150,000 clones, approximately 83% of them singletons. CDR3 length equals 15 residues. Trimming at V came to 5 bases and at J to 10 bases, leaving 14 bases not matched to a gene. Germline V gives CDR1 SGHNT, CDR2 YENEEA. V gene TRBV11-3 combines with J gene TRBJ2-1; 7 bases align to TRBD2. Source material: peripheral blood. This clonotype was sampled from a man at least 80 years old with active or convalescent COVID-19. Here the CDR3 reads CASSKAGPILSEQFF. CDR3 DNA sequence: TGTGCCAGCAGCAAAGCGGGACCCATACTTTCGGAGCAGTTCTTC. The variable domain in full, completed from reference TRBV11-3 and TRBJ2-1, reads EAGVVQSPRYKIIEKKQPVAFWCNPISGHNTLYWYLQNLGQGPELLIRYENEEAVDDSQLPKDRFSAERLKGVDSTLKIQPAELGDSAVYLCASSKAGPILSEQFFGPGTRLTVL.